This T cell receptor beta chain emerged from a study of T cells in Graves' hyperthyroidism and ophthalmopathy. Findings and limits, study-wide: Among thyroid clonotypes expanded above 0.001, most also appeared in blood. With a median lead of roughly 6.8 months before onset, the model predicted ophthalmopathy.

Hyperthyroidism was newly diagnosed in patients aged 18 to 65 (duration under 2 months). V dropped 1 base and J dropped 0; count of bases not matched to a gene: 3. Germline assignment: CDR1 SGHNT and CDR2 YENEEA. This CDR3 region has 15 residues. This clonotype was found many times. Its antigen is undetermined. Amplification yielded TCR beta CDR3 regions, with RNA transcripts as the source. A set of HTBI primers served as the primers for a first-round RT-PCR of the TCR CDR3. TCRdb analysed the multiplex PCR reads with MiXCR anew, one entry per CDR3 protein. The sample yields some 440,000 distinct CDR3 sequences, more than 15% seen once.

The sequenced sample was blood. The genes are TRBV11-3 and TRBJ2-7; 7 bases line up with TRBD2. The TCR sequence derives from a woman aged 18 to 35 with Graves' hyperthyroidism. CDR3 DNA: TGTGCCAGCAGCTTAGGCGGGAGCAGCTCCTACGAGCAGTACTTC. Its protein product is CASSLGGSSSYEQYF.